The source of this TCR beta chain is a study of T cells expressing NK-cell markers (dated by TCRdb to the early 2020s). Notes on the research overall: TCR beta-chain repertoires were profiled in sorted CD3+CD56+NKG2C+, CD3+CD56+NKG2C- and CD3+CD56-NKG2C+ T-cell subsets from about 8 donors. Among the eight sequenced donors, only one was HCMV-seronegative, while the other seven were HCMV-seropositive. All eight donors whose samples were sequenced were randomly selected healthy volunteers, three of them men and five women. Sequencing of the libraries produced 2 x 150 bp reads on Illumina HiSeq 2000/2500, MiSeq or NextSeq. The full study reports these points: It remained unclear whether the expanded NKG2C-expressing T cell clones were specific for HCMV antigens. In six donors, the dominant CD3+CD56+NKG2C+ clonotypes were found to rank among the top 10 CD8+ clonotypes and to make up about 1.0-7.5% of CD8+ T cells. Those dominant clonotypes were again the most abundant among CD3+CD56-NKG2C+ cells in several donors, at about 25-65%.

The sequencer listed for this sample is Illumina HiSeq 2000. The TCR beta cDNA libraries were made using 5'RACE template switching, a step that added both a universal primer site and unique molecular identifiers. Priming for cDNA synthesis came from the TCR beta constant segment, and two successive PCR amplification steps followed. Under the source paper's analysis protocol: MIGEC was used to demultiplex reads and group the reads by UMI, and MiTCR was used to assemble and quantify clonotypes. Only TCR cDNA sequences supported by at least two reads were kept to exclude erroneous sequences. The tcR package was used for downstream repertoire analysis, and clonotypes were matched across fractions by CDR3 nucleotide sequence plus V segment. VDJmatch was used to annotate antigen specificity against VDJdb, with one amino acid substitution in CDR3 allowed. The reads underwent TCRdb reprocessing, giving one record for each CDR3 protein sequence and no DNA. V and J calls and clone size were set by TCRdb, not the authors. The table for this sample shows 450,000 to 600,000 distinct CDR3 sequences. Jointly, the top ten make up 3% to 4.5% of the sample.

Including the terminal cysteine and phenylalanine, the CDR3 comprises 16 residues. No DNA sequence is on record. From the germline V gene, CDR1 is SGHRS and CDR2 is YFSETQ. A word on this clonotype: The antigen it recognizes is unknown.

To determine HCMV serostatus, a commercial ELISA kit was used to detect HCMV-specific IgG in serum. Ficoll density gradient centrifugation was used to isolate peripheral blood mononuclear cells from blood. The chain couples TRBV5-1 to TRBJ2-1; TCRdb picks TRBD2, but there is no DNA to check that call. The sample consisted of blood T cells: a sorted CD56 or NKG2C T cell subset, CD4+ or CD8+ T cells, or bulk PBMC T cells (not recorded which). The TCR was taken from a man younger than 30 in good health. Donor details come from another sample of the same person, matched by shared clones. The CDR3 here reads CASSLATTSGRNEQFF.